The present entry profiles one TCR beta chain with its context. Its antigen remains unidentified. The data were taken from a study of T cell responses to AZD1222 COVID-19 vaccine. The CDR3 runs to 15 residues. Germline V gene sequence: CDR1 MNHNS, CDR2 SASEGT. With 3 bases removed from V and 3 bases from J, the gap between germline ends came to 12 bases. Libraries were prepared by immunoSEQ multiplex PCR; TCRdb keeps only in-frame clonotypes and omits some of them. The data hold about 96,000 clones, with 70% to 90% observed a single time. Whole-study findings and limits: Samples come after the peak T cell response, not at day 14.

J is TRBJ1-3 and V is TRBV6-1; tentative D call: TRBD1 (5 bases). The sample in question was peripheral blood, obtained on day 0 of AZD1222 vaccination. The source of this sequence is an adult in good health. The CDR3 DNA is TGTGCCAGCAGTGAGTCGATTGGGGGTGGAAACACCATATATTTT. Translated, it gives CASSESIGGGNTIYF.